This entry lists 2 T cell receptor beta chains sequenced from one sample in a study of blood T cell repertoires in COVID-19. TCRdb keeps only in-frame clones here, not all; method: immunoSEQ multiplex PCR. Here the sample spans some 380,000 clones, 85% to 90% being singletons. The sequencing sample was made of peripheral blood. These TCRs come from a man between 18 and 29 years old with active or convalescent COVID-19.

This chain joins TRBV6-2 or TRBV6-3 and TRBJ1-2, with no clear D. V was pared by 0 bases and J by 8 bases, with 22 bases between. The CDR3 is 17 amino acids. The V gene's germline CDR1 is MNHEY and CDR2 SVGEGT. In DNA, the CDR3 is TGTGCCAGCAGTTACTCCGGGAACGGACGGGGAGTAGGAGGCTACACCTTC. Translating gives CASSYSGNGRGVGGYTF.

The gene calls are TRBV14 and TRBJ1-4, with D possibly TRBD1 on 6 matching bases. In germline, CDR1 is SGHDN, CDR2 FVKESK. V dropped 4 bases and J dropped 2 bases, with 11 bases sitting between them. The CDR3 length is 15 residues. The CDR3 nucleotides are TGTGCCAGCAGCCGGGACACTTGGACTAATGAAAAACTGTTTTTT. As protein: CASSRDTWTNEKLFF.